Listed below are T cell receptor beta chains from one sample, sequenced in a study of cytomegalovirus exposure and HLA in healthy donors. Using immunoSEQ multiplex PCR, the repertoire was profiled, and TCRdb retains in-frame clones only, with some absent. The table includes more than 150,000 clones, approximately 79% detected once. The specimen sequenced was PBMCs. The receptors come from a man aged 35 to 55 in good health and CMV-seropositive. CDR3s leave out the opening cysteine and the closing phenylalanine or tryptophan. Each record gives: V gene, CDR3 protein.

v_call: TRBV9
cdr3_aa: ASSASGGYEQY

v_call: TRBV9
cdr3_aa: ASSLGGLDTEAF

v_call: TRBV19
cdr3_aa: ASEDRMVGEQY

v_call: TRBV19
cdr3_aa: ASSETWTSFEQY

v_call: TRBV19
cdr3_aa: ATEDRFSYEQY

v_call: TRBV19
cdr3_aa: ASRYGLTNTGELF

v_call: TRBV19
cdr3_aa: ATTEVPYNEQF

v_call: TRBV30
cdr3_aa: ACKYEGDQPQH

v_call: TRBV15
cdr3_aa: ATSRDRGQGEEQY

v_call: TRBV4-2
cdr3_aa: ASSQETGGQETQY

v_call: TRBV29-1
cdr3_aa: SVGQGANGANVLT

v_call: TRBV6-6
cdr3_aa: ASSIGQGVNTEAF

v_call: TRBV9
cdr3_aa: ASSPQGAGTQF

v_call: TRBV6-5
cdr3_aa: ASSPGLNTGELF

v_call: TRBV29-1
cdr3_aa: SVRTGRAYEQY

v_call: TRBV7-6
cdr3_aa: ASSSPAGDTDTQY

v_call: TRBV10-3
cdr3_aa: AISESGRRVLPNEQY

v_call: TRBV21-1
cdr3_aa: ASSKADSLNTEAF

v_call: TRBV18
cdr3_aa: ASSLRGGRGTEAF

v_call: TRBV5-1
cdr3_aa: ASSPQGERTDTQY

v_call: TRBV7-3
cdr3_aa: SSSSTGGRTYEQY

v_call: TRBV15
cdr3_aa: ATSREGGVFTDTQY

v_call: TRBV30
cdr3_aa: AWAGGGNQPQH

v_call: TRBV5-6
cdr3_aa: ASSLIAGSNEKLF

v_call: TRBV5-1
cdr3_aa: ASHEGVADEQF

v_call: TRBV18
cdr3_aa: ASSPLGGINSYEQY

v_call: TRBV25-1
cdr3_aa: ASSEGGVREQY

v_call: TRBV7-6
cdr3_aa: ASSLVAAVNTEAF

v_call: TRBV6-5
cdr3_aa: ASRPIDRGLYEQY

v_call: TRBV4-2
cdr3_aa: ASSHQAPGQGVGSGANVLT

v_call: TRBV4-3
cdr3_aa: ASSQQPSGGADETQY

v_call: TRBV6-5
cdr3_aa: ASSYSSYRGYGYI

v_call: TRBV2
cdr3_aa: ASSERGLGNQPQH

v_call: TRBV7-2
cdr3_aa: ASSVLAGGWETQY

v_call: TRBV11-3
cdr3_aa: ASSARTGGGTGELF

v_call: TRBV7-3
cdr3_aa: ASSVQGRQADTQY

v_call: TRBV7-9
cdr3_aa: ASSLTQGARFNEQF

v_call: TRBV30
cdr3_aa: AWSVRQGNYGYT

v_call: TRBV5-4
cdr3_aa: ASSLMSGGDSDTQY

v_call: TRBV29-1
cdr3_aa: SVGSHLGSYEQY

v_call: TRBV6-5
cdr3_aa: ASSKFGQSYEQY

v_call: TRBV30
cdr3_aa: AWTQASGNRVDTQY

v_call: TRBV9
cdr3_aa: ASSGRQVAEAF

v_call: TRBV7-2
cdr3_aa: ASSLVAGGNEKLF

v_call: TRBV5-5
cdr3_aa: ASSFTGGNSPLH